This TCR beta chain was captured in a study of response to subunit inactivated influenza vaccine. Study-level results: The study's authors posited that every seasonal influenza vaccination enlists few new T cells.

To note about this clonotype: The antigen remains unidentified.

TCRdb passed the RT-PCR reads through MiXCR, listing each CDR3 protein once. The data show 650,000 to 800,000 distinct CDR3 sequences, about 14% seen once. The CDR3 is 13 amino acids. Germline V gives CDR1 DFQATT, CDR2 SNEGSKA (reference sequence). Trimming cost V 7 bases and J 3 bases, with 14 bases left between them. This receptor was obtained from a man in his forties or fifties who received an inactivated influenza vaccine. The material sequenced was PBMCs from blood, taken less than 15 days before vaccination. The gene calls are TRBV20-1 and TRBJ2-3; D perhaps matches TRBD2 (5 bases). This CDR3 is CSGGNSLTDTQYF. The CDR3 nucleotides read TGCAGTGGAGGGAACAGCCTTACAGATACGCAGTATTTT.